The 31 T cell receptor beta chains below come from one sample, sequenced in a study of PD-1 blockade in classical Hodgkin lymphoma. Libraries were prepared by immunoSEQ multiplex PCR; TCRdb keeps only in-frame clonotypes and omits some of them. The table lists fewer than 40,000 clones, 88% of them singletons. Documented time point: newly diagnosed, previously untreated cHL patient sample. Negative selection with magnetic separation was used to purify CD4+ T cells from thawed PBMCs. The specimen sequenced was CD4+ T cells from blood. These receptors originate from a human donor with classical Hodgkin lymphoma.

The V and J genes are TRBV6-1 and TRBJ2-5; D possibly corresponds to TRBD1 (5 bases). Trimming stripped 1 base from V and 5 bases from J, with 11 bases between. The CDR3 length is 14 residues. The V gene's germline CDR1 is MNHNS and CDR2 SASEGT. The DNA of the CDR3 is TGTGCCAGCAGTGAAGTAGTGGGGCGCGAGACCCAGTACTTC. Translating gives CASSEVVGRETQYF.

The gene calls are TRBV9 and TRBJ2-2; TRBD2 matches 10 bases. V gave up 0 bases and J gave up 5 bases; unmatched junction bases: 7. CDR3 size: 17 residues. Germline V gene sequence: CDR1 SGDLS, CDR2 YYNGEE. The CDR3 is CASSVEAGGPETGELFF. The CDR3 region has the DNA TGTGCCAGCAGCGTAGAAGCGGGAGGGCCGGAAACCGGGGAGCTGTTTTTT.

This sequence joins TRBV30 and TRBJ2-5, with TRBD1 identical over 10 bases. The ends lost 7 bases at V and 7 bases at J; junction bases unmatched: 12. The CDR3 is made up of 14 amino acids. Germline-derived CDR1 and CDR2 are GTSNPN and SVGIG (reference sequence). DNA for the CDR3: TGTGCCTCATACCGGGACAGGGGTGTCCGGACCCAGTACTTC. Its translation is CASYRDRGVRTQYF.

This chain uses TRBV6-1 with TRBJ2-2; 7 nucleotides align to TRBD2. J was trimmed by 9 bases and V by 4 bases; bases with no gene match: 11. CDR3 length: 15 residues. Germline V gives CDR1 MNHNS, CDR2 SASEGT. CDR3 in DNA: TGTGCCAGCAGTGGGAGCCTGGGGAGGGGATGGGAGCTGTTTTTT. Its translation: CASSGSLGRGWELFF.

The CDR3 bases are TGTGCCAGCAGCAGCCGGGACAGGGGTCGGAGCTCCTACAATGAGCAGTTCTTC. Protein sequence: CASSSRDRGRSSYNEQFF. The chain recombines TRBV7-8 with TRBJ2-1, with 10 bases that match TRBD1. The CDR3 has 18 amino acids. V shed 5 bases, J shed 0 bases, and the junction held 10 bases outside the gene matches. Germline CDR1 SGHVS, CDR2 FQNEAQ.

This sequence joins TRBV28 and TRBJ1-2; TRBD1 aligns across 9 bases. The V gene end was trimmed by 6 bases and the J gene end by 8 bases; junction bases not matched to a gene: 10. This CDR3 comprises 14 residues. The germline gives CDR1 MDHEN, CDR2 SYDVKM. The DNA for the CDR3 is TGTGCCAGCAGACCAGGACAGGGGTCGGGCGGCTACACCTTC. It is translated as CASRPGQGSGGYTF.

V and J are TRBV15 and TRBJ2-7; D unclear. The CDR3 is made up of 12 amino acids. Germline CDR1 and CDR2: LNHNV and YYDKDF (reference sequence). The ends were cut back, 5 bases at V and 7 bases at J, with 12 bases in the middle. CDR3 in amino acids: CATSRVAEEQYF. In DNA form, the CDR3 reads TGTGCCACCAGCCGAGTTGCGGAAGAGCAGTACTTC. Variable domain in full (rest from reference TRBV15 and TRBJ2-7): DAMVIQNPRYQVTQFGKPVTLSCSQTLNHNVMYWYQQKSSQAPKLLFHYYDKDFNNEADTPDNFQSRRPNTSFCFLDIRSPGLGDTAMYLCATSRVAEEQYFGPGTRLTVT.

This chain connects TRBV5-1 to TRBJ1-2; D is ambiguous. Germline CDR1 and CDR2: SGHRS and YFSETQ. V shed 1 base and J shed 0 bases, with 13 bases lying between them. The CDR3 runs 16 residues. Written as DNA, the CDR3 is TGCGCCAGCAGCTTGCAAAGCCCGAGAGCTAACTATGGCTACACCTTC. It translates to CASSLQSPRANYGYTF.

V is TRBV18 and J is TRBJ2-1; D ambiguous. Deletions cut 0 bases from V and 6 bases from J, with 6 bases between. CDR3 length: 13 residues. CDR1 and CDR2 (germline): KGHSH, LQKENI. CDR3 DNA sequence: TGTGCCAGCTCACCACCAGGCTCCAATGAGCAGTTCTTC. It specifies CASSPPGSNEQFF.

The rearrangement links TRBV6-1 to TRBJ1-1, with TRBD1 matching over 7 bases. V was clipped by 2 bases and J by 10 bases; unmatched bases: 16. The CDR3 sequence is 16 residues long. Per germline, CDR1 MNHNS and CDR2 SASEGT. In DNA form, the CDR3 reads TGTGCCAGCAGTGAAAACCCCCTATTGACAGGGAAGGGAGCTTTCTTT. Its translation: CASSENPLLTGKGAFF.

The V gene is TRBV2, the J gene TRBJ1-1; TRBD1 is a possible D gene (5 bases). The V and J ends lost 6 bases and 4 bases respectively, with 21 bases between them. Germline-derived CDR1 and CDR2 are SNHLY and FYNNEI. There are 16 residues in the CDR3. The DNA of the CDR3 is TGTGCCAGCAGCCTCCCCACGGCGGGGGTTAGCACTGAAGCTTTCTTT. Translation gives CASSLPTAGVSTEAFF.

The chain recombines TRBV28 with TRBJ1-2; 8 bases agree with TRBD1. The germline gives CDR1 MDHEN, CDR2 SYDVKM. V was pared by 3 bases and J by 8 bases, with 14 bases of the junction left unmatched. There are 16 residues in the CDR3. The CDR3 spells CASSLIGPTGELGYTF. In nucleotides, the CDR3 is TGTGCCAGCAGTTTGATAGGGCCGACAGGGGAGTTAGGCTACACCTTC.

The rearrangement joins TRBV4-1 to TRBJ2-4; 11 positions agree with TRBD2. The CDR3 loop spans 20 amino acids. V was pared by 1 base and J by 0 bases, with 11 bases of the junction left unmatched. Germline values: CDR1 MGHRA, CDR2 YSYEKL. CDR3: CASSQVGLAGGLLAKNIQYF. The CDR3 bases are TGCGCCAGCAGCCAAGTAGGGCTAGCGGGAGGTCTTCTAGCCAAAAACATTCAGTACTTC.

J is TRBJ1-1 and V is TRBV5-1, with a tentative D call TRBD1 (5 bases). The V end was cut by 4 bases, the J end by 5 bases, with 15 bases between. Germline CDR1 SGHRS, CDR2 YFSETQ. The CDR3 loop spans 14 amino acids. CDR3 region: CASSPRQGSTEAFF. The CDR3 region has the DNA TGCGCCAGCAGCCCAAGGCAGGGTTCGACTGAAGCTTTCTTT.

The V call is TRBV5-1, the J call TRBJ2-3; D is uncertain. The CDR3 contains 15 residues. The germline V gene has CDR1 SGHRS and CDR2 YFSETQ. V gave up 2 bases and J gave up 3 bases, with 13 bases separating them. CDR3 DNA sequence: TGCGCCAGCAGCTTAATGGGAATGGGAACAGATACGCAGTATTTT. Translated, it gives CASSLMGMGTDTQYF.

The chain carries TRBV7-9 and TRBJ1-2; D not resolved. This CDR3 has 15 amino acids. Germline values: CDR1 SEHNR, CDR2 FQNEAQ (reference sequence). V was cut by 0 bases and J by 8 bases, with 16 bases left in between. The CDR3 loop is CASSLATSPFEGYTF. The CDR3, as DNA: TGTGCCAGCAGCTTAGCGACATCGCCTTTCGAAGGCTACACCTTC.

V is TRBV5-1 and J is TRBJ2-2, with D perhaps matching TRBD1 or TRBD2 (5 bases each). V lost 4 bases to trimming and J lost 4 bases, with 17 bases between them. This CDR3 region has 16 residues. Germline lookup yields CDR1 SGHRS and CDR2 YFSETQ. The CDR3, as DNA: TGCGCCAGCAGCCCCCAGAGTGGTGGGACCACCGGGGAGCTGTTTTTT. Protein: CASSPQSGGTTGELFF.

This sequence joins TRBV28 and TRBJ1-2, with TRBD1 identical over 9 bases. Germline V gene data show CDR1 as MDHEN and CDR2 as SYDVKM. CDR3 size: 13 residues. V lost 5 bases and J lost 8; bases outside the gene matches: 6. CDR3 amino acids: CASSTGTGRGYTF. CDR3 nucleotide sequence: TGTGCCAGCAGTACCGGGACAGGGAGAGGCTACACCTTC.

The rearrangement uses TRBV27 and TRBJ2-1, with TRBD2 identical over 13 bases. CDR3 length equals 15 residues. The V and J ends lost 4 bases and 6 bases, in that order; junction bases with no gene match: 3. Germline values: CDR1 MNHEY, CDR2 SMNVEV (reference sequence). Here the CDR3 DNA reads TGTGCCAGCAGTTCTAGGACTAGCGGGAGCAATGAGCAGTTCTTC. It codes for CASSSRTSGSNEQFF.

The chain combines TRBV18 with TRBJ1-3; maybe TRBD1 (6 bases). Trimming cost V 2 bases and J 3 bases, with 8 bases left between them. Germline V gives CDR1 KGHSH, CDR2 LQKENI. The CDR3 covers 14 residues. DNA of the CDR3: TGTGCCAGCTCACCAGGGGACAATGGAAACACCATATATTTT. Encoded protein: CASSPGDNGNTIYF.

This clone was found a few times. The J gene is TRBJ1-5, the V gene TRBV6-1; perhaps TRBD1 as D (5 bases). The CDR3 has 15 amino acids. The V end lost 2 bases, the J end lost 6 bases, and 14 bases lay between the germline ends. Germline V gene sequence: CDR1 MNHNS, CDR2 SASEGT. CDR3 sequence (DNA): TGTGCCAGCAGTGAAAATGGGGCGCAGATTCAGCCCCAGCATTTT. Translated: CASSENGAQIQPQHF.

The chain couples TRBV5-1 to TRBJ1-1; TRBD1 agrees at 11 bases. Trimming cost V 4 bases and J 6 bases; bases outside gene matches: 11. CDR3 length: 16 residues. The germline CDR1 and CDR2 sequences are SGHRS and YFSETQ. CDR3 in amino acids: CASSPNSGQGVSEAFF. CDR3 bases: TGCGCCAGCAGCCCGAACTCGGGACAGGGGGTTTCTGAAGCTTTCTTT.

This clone was seen a single time. The CDR3 bases are TGTGCCAGCAGCTTAGAACGAGGGCCGGCTAATGAAAAACTGTTTTTT. Translation gives CASSLERGPANEKLFF. J is TRBJ1-4 and V is TRBV7-6; D is unresolved. CDR1 and CDR2 (germline): SGHVS, FNYEAQ. The germline V and J ends were trimmed by 1 base and 3 bases, with 12 bases remaining between them. The CDR3 has 16 amino acids.

A word on this clone: Other DNA sequences in the sample encode the same CDR3. The chain combines TRBV9 with TRBJ2-5; D is unclear. Germline values: CDR1 SGDLS, CDR2 YYNGEE. This CDR3 has 14 amino acids. Trimming shortened V by 0 bases and J by 1 base, and 7 bases separated the two germline ends. CDR3 coding DNA: TGTGCCAGCAGCGTAGGTGGTACCCAAGAGACCCAGTACTTC. It encodes CASSVGGTQETQYF.

This chain uses TRBV2 with TRBJ2-5; TRBD1 matches 7 bases. CDR1 SNHLY and CDR2 FYNNEI come from the germline V gene. V shed 8 bases, J shed 1 base, and the junction held 7 bases outside the gene matches. CDR3 length: 14 residues. This CDR3 reads CASSRQGPQETQYF. CDR3 in DNA: TGTGCCAGCTCGCGACAGGGTCCCCAAGAGACCCAGTACTTC.

The chain recombines TRBV21-1 with TRBJ2-4; the D call TRBD1 from the table was never checked on the DNA. TRBV21-1 has pseudogene status. This CDR3 contains 16 residues. CDR3 DNA: TGTGCCAGCAGTACAAGGGACATGCTAGCCAAAAACATTCAGTACTTC. This sequence encodes CASSTRDMLAKNIQYF.

V gene TRBV4-1 combines with J gene TRBJ1-4; D not resolved. CDR1 is MGHRA and CDR2 is YSYEKL in the germline V gene. This CDR3 is 15 amino acids long. Trimming removed 4 bases from V and 0 bases from J, with 9 bases in between. The CDR3 is CASSRTGATNEKLFF. The CDR3 bases are TGCGCCAGCAGCCGCACGGGTGCAACTAATGAAAAACTGTTTTTT.

J is TRBJ1-1 and V is TRBV7-9, with D hard to call. CDR3 length: 13 residues. Germline values: CDR1 SEHNR, CDR2 FQNEAQ (reference sequence). The V end lost 5 bases, the J end lost 1 base, and 8 bases lay between the germline ends. CDR3 protein: CASSPQENTEAFF. The CDR3 bases are TGTGCCAGCAGCCCGCAAGAGAACACTGAAGCTTTCTTT.

A word on this clone: This sample includes further DNA sequences coding for the same CDR3. The chain employs TRBV30 and TRBJ1-4, with D possibly TRBD1 on 5 matching bases. The CDR3 is 16 amino acids. Germline CDR1 is GTSNPN and CDR2 is SVGIG (reference sequence). Trimming cost V 0 bases and J 7 bases, with 18 bases left between them. The CDR3 DNA reads TGTGCCTGGAGTGTGAGGGGCCGCCGGGGAAGTGAAAAACTGTTTTTT. This encodes CAWSVRGRRGSEKLFF.

This chain uses TRBV7-9 with TRBJ2-1; D is unresolved. This CDR3 is 13 amino acids long. CDR1 is SEHNR and CDR2 is FQNEAQ in the germline V gene (reference sequence). V was trimmed by 5 bases and J by 9 bases, leaving 14 bases between them. The CDR3 coding sequence is TGTGCCAGCAGCCCCATCAGCGTGGGTGAGCAGTTCTTC. Its translation: CASSPISVGEQFF.

As DNA, the CDR3 is TGTGCCAGCAGCTTGGTTCGGGGGGAAGAGACCCAGTACTTC. It encodes CASSLVRGEETQYF. The chain couples TRBV5-5 to TRBJ2-5, with 7 bases matching TRBD2. The V and J ends lost 0 bases and 3 bases, in that order; junction bases with no gene match: 2. Germline CDR1 reads SGHKS; CDR2 reads YYEKEE (reference sequence). The CDR3 runs 14 residues. The full variable domain, rest sourced from reference TRBV5-5 and TRBJ2-5, is DAGVTQSPTHLIKTRGQQVTLRCSPISGHKSVSWYQQVLGQGPQFIFQYYEKEERGRGNFPDRFSARQFPNYSSELNVNALLLGDSALYLCASSLVRGEETQYFGPGTRLLVL.